This T cell receptor (beta chain) comes out of a study of blood T cell repertoires in COVID-19. Study overall: Acute and convalescent COVID-19 specimens originated in the United States, Italy and Spain. PBMCs, B-cell-depleted T cells, or T cells provided the cDNA or gDNA that made up the material.

Per the original methods: Reference gene primer amplification in the assay estimated nucleated cell counts. Produced via immunoSEQ multiplex PCR; TCRdb's table is partial and in-frame only. That table furnishes V, J and clone size, whereas the DNA furnished D and trimming. The table includes 150,000 to 200,000 clones, roughly 86% detected once. The source of this sequence is a woman of 80 years or more in a cohort sampled during active or convalescent COVID-19. The specimen sequenced was peripheral blood.

Here the CDR3 DNA reads TGTGCCAGCAGTGGGGGGGGAACAGGGAACACAGATACGCAGTATTTT. This encodes CASSGGGTGNTDTQYF. The chain employs TRBV28 and TRBJ2-3, with D maybe TRBD2 (7 bases). CDR1 MDHEN and CDR2 SYDVKM come from the germline V gene. The germline V and J ends were trimmed by 5 bases and 2 bases, with 17 bases remaining between them. The CDR3 sequence is 16 residues long. The entire variable domain, with the rest obtained from reference TRBV28 and TRBJ2-3, is as follows: DVKVTQSSRYLVKRTGEKVFLECVQDMDHENMFWYRQDPGLGLRLIYFSYDVKMKEKGDIPEGYSVSREKKERFSLILESASTNQTSMYLCASSGGGTGNTDTQYFGPGTRLTVL.